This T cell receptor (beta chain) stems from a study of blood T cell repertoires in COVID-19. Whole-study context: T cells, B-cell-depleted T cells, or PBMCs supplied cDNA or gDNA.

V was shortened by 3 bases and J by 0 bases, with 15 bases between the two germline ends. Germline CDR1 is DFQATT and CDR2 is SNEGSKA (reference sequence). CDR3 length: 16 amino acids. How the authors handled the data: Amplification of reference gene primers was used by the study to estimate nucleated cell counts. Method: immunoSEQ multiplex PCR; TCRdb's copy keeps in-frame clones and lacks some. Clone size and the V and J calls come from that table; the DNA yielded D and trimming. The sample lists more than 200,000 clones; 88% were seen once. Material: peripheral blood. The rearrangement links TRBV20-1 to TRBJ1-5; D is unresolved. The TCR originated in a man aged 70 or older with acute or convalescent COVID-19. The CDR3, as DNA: TGCAGTGCTAGTCCCAGGAACCTTTATAGCAATCAGCCCCAGCATTTT. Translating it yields CSASPRNLYSNQPQHF.